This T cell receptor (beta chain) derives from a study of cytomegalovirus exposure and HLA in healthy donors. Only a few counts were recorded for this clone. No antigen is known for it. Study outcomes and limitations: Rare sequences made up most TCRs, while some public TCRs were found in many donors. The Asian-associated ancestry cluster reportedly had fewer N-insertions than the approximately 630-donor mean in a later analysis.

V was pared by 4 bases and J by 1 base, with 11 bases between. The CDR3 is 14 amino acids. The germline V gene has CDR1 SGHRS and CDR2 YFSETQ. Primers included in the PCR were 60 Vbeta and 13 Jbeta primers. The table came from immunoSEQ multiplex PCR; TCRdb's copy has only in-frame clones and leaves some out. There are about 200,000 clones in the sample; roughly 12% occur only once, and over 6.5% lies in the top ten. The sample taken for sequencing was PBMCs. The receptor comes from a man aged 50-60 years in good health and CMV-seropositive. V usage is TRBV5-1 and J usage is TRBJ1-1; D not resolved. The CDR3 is CASSDGSANTEAFF. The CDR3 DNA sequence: TGCGCCAGCAGCGACGGGTCAGCGAACACTGAAGCTTTCTTT.